Listed here are 5 T cell receptor beta chains from one sample, sequenced in a study of shared clonotypes between healthy human individuals. Assay used: immunoSEQ multiplex PCR; TCRdb lists only in-frame clones, some missing. The sample contains some 1,900,000 clones, approximately 94% of which appear only once. Naive CD8 cells comprised CD45RO-negative, CCR7-positively selected cells, excluding terminally differentiated effector memory CD45RA+ cells. Sequencing used naive CD8+ T cells sorted from blood. These receptors came from a man aged 18 to 35 in good health.

This clone was observed a single time. Other DNA sequences in this sample translate to the same CDR3. This chain uses TRBV13 with TRBJ1-2, with D hard to call. Germline lookup yields CDR1 PRHDT and CDR2 FYEKMQ (reference sequence). Trimming removed 1 base from V and 0 bases from J, with 3 bases in between. The CDR3 totals 13 residues. CDR3 sequence reads: CASSLESNYGYTF. The CDR3 DNA follows: TGTGCCAGCAGCTTAGAGTCTAACTATGGCTACACCTTC. The variable domain in full, completed from reference TRBV13 and TRBJ1-2, reads AAGVIQSPRHLIKEKRETATLKCYPIPRHDTVYWYQQGPGQDPQFLISFYEKMQSDKGSIPDRFSAQQFSDYHSELNMSSLELGDSALYFCASSLESNYGYTFGSGTRLTVV.

The gene calls are TRBV10-1 and TRBJ2-3; 8 bases line up with TRBD1. Trimming at V came to 3 bases and at J to 14 bases, leaving 4 bases not matched to a gene. CDR1 is WNHNN, CDR2 SYGVQD, per germline (reference sequence). The CDR3 consists of 11 residues. The CDR3 DNA sequence: TGCGCCAGCAGTGACGGGACAGGAACGTATTTT. Its translation: CASSDGTGTYF.

V usage is TRBV29-1 and J usage is TRBJ2-6; D is unclear. V was pared by 6 bases and J by 0 bases, with 12 bases between. CDR1 is SQVTM and CDR2 is ANQGSEA in the germline V gene. The CDR3 totals 15 residues. CDR3 coding DNA: TGCAGCGTCCCCGACATTTACTCTGGGGCCAACGTCCTGACTTTC. Translating it yields CSVPDIYSGANVLTF.

Remarks on this clone: This same CDR3 is encoded by further DNA sequences in the sample. The rearrangement joins TRBV27 to TRBJ2-7, with D unclear. V lost 6 bases to trimming and J lost 3 bases, with 9 bases between them. The length of the CDR3 is 12 residues. Germline V CDR1 and CDR2: MNHEY, SMNVEV (reference sequence). The CDR3 spells CASSATGYEQYF. In nucleotides, the CDR3 is TGTGCCAGCAGCGCCACCGGCTACGAGCAGTACTTC.

The CDR3 region has the DNA TGTGCCAGCAGCGTAAATCCAGGGTCCCAAGAGACCCAGTACTTC. This translates into CASSVNPGSQETQYF. The V gene is TRBV9, the J gene TRBJ2-5; tentatively, D is TRBD1 (5 bases). CDR1 is SGDLS and CDR2 is YYNGEE in the germline V gene. CDR3 length: 15 residues. V lost 1 base and J lost 1, with 11 bases in between.